A single sample gave rise to the 26 T cell receptor beta chains below, sequenced in a study of Ad26.COV2.S vaccination and SARS-CoV-2 variants (dated by TCRdb to about 2021). The method behind the library was the immunoSEQ multiplex PCR assay. The table was pulled from immuneACCESS by TCRdb, which kept in-frame rearrangements only. Such tables lose some clones; where checked, under half of the loss comes from unresolved V genes, and the rest has no known cause. The sample has about 680,000 clones on record, roughly 90% of them singletons. The ten most abundant clones make up nearly 1.5% of the sample. In light of the paper, this sample's treatment or condition label describes: around 19 received Ad26.COV2.S at low or high dose, single or two shots; about 5 received placebo; per-sample allocation not given. Repertoires of vaccine and placebo recipients were sequenced from samples taken on day 63 after the first injection.

The sequencing here drew on peripheral blood, taken in a trial of Ad26.COV2.S vaccine versus placebo. Receptors originate from a person between 18 and 65 years old who received the Ad26.COV2.S COVID-19 vaccine or a placebo.

V and J are TRBV5-1 and TRBJ2-7; weak D call: TRBD2 (6 bases). The germline V gene encodes CDR1 SGHRS and CDR2 YFSETQ. The CDR3 runs 17 residues. V was clipped by 0 bases and J by 6 bases, with 22 bases between them. The CDR3 bases are TGCGCCAGCAGCTTGGGGGCTAGCGTTGGGAGTACCTCCGAGCAGTACTTC. As protein: CASSLGASVGSTSEQYF. The full variable domain, rest sourced from reference TRBV5-1 and TRBJ2-7, is KAGVTQTPRYLIKTRGQQVTLSCSPISGHRSVSWYQQTPGQGLQFLFEYFSETQRNKGNFPGRFSGRQFSNSRSEMNVSTLELGDSALYLCASSLGASVGSTSEQYFGPGTRLTVT.

The rearrangement links TRBV6-6 to TRBJ1-1, with D hard to call. CDR3 length: 13 amino acids. V dropped 4 bases and J dropped 3 bases, with 9 bases sitting between them. Germline CDR1 is MNHNY and CDR2 is SVGAGI (reference sequence). CDR3 sequence: CASSLQRHTEAFF. The CDR3 nucleotides are TGTGCCAGCAGTTTACAGCGACACACTGAAGCTTTCTTT.

In DNA form, the CDR3 reads TGCGCCAGCAGCTTCGGACAGGGAAGCGAAGCAGATACGCAGTATTTT. Translating it yields CASSFGQGSEADTQYF. The chain carries TRBV5-1 and TRBJ2-3, with 8 bases matching TRBD1. Germline V CDR1 and CDR2: SGHRS, YFSETQ. With V trimmed by 2 bases and J by 4 bases, 9 bases remained unmatched. The CDR3 has 16 amino acids.

The V call is TRBV24-1, the J call TRBJ1-2; TRBD1 matches at 8 bases. The CDR3 spans 22 residues. Germline V CDR1 and CDR2: KGHDR, SFDVKD. V gave up 0 bases and J gave up 0 bases; unmatched junction bases: 20. CDR3 amino acids: CATSDLTGTGLQHPLTNYGYTF. The DNA for the CDR3 is TGTGCCACCAGTGATTTGACCGGGACAGGTTTACAACACCCCTTAACTAACTATGGCTACACCTTC.

The CDR3 sequence: CASSLGQGSGEQYF. As DNA, the CDR3 is TGTGCCAGCAGTTTAGGGCAGGGGAGTGGCGAGCAGTACTTC. V gene TRBV27 combines with J gene TRBJ2-7; a weak D match, TRBD1 (6 bases). V dropped 2 bases and J dropped 6 bases, with 14 bases sitting between them. CDR1 and CDR2 (germline): MNHEY, SMNVEV (reference sequence). This CDR3 contains 14 residues.

This clone has a single count. The V call is TRBV24-1, the J call TRBJ2-1, with 8 positions matching TRBD2. The CDR3 totals 14 residues. V lost 7 bases and J lost 0; bases outside the gene matches: 1. CDR1 is KGHDR, CDR2 SFDVKD, per germline. In DNA form, the CDR3 reads TGTGCCACCAGCAGCGGGAGCTCCTACAATGAGCAGTTCTTC. This encodes CATSSGSSYNEQFF.

The J gene is TRBJ1-1, the V gene TRBV2; weak D call: TRBD1 (6 bases). CDR1 and CDR2 from the germline V gene are SNHLY and FYNNEI. V lost 6 bases and J 0 bases, leaving 8 bases between the germline ends. The CDR3 is 13 residues long. CDR3 region: CASRAGVNTEAFF. DNA of the CDR3: TGTGCCAGCAGAGCAGGGGTGAACACTGAAGCTTTCTTT. Complete variable domain (other parts from reference TRBV2 and TRBJ1-1): EPEVTQTPSHQVTQMGQEVILRCVPISNHLYFYWYRQILGQKVEFLVSFYNNEISEKSEIFDDQFSVERPDGSNFTLKIRSTKLEDSAMYFCASRAGVNTEAFFGQGTRLTVV.

The rearrangement links TRBV18 to TRBJ1-2; no firm D call. The CDR3 loop spans 16 amino acids. V was cut by 3 bases and J by 3 bases, with 17 bases left in between. The germline CDR1 and CDR2 sequences are KGHSH and LQKENI. The CDR3 bases are TGTGCCAGCTCACCCGCTAGTCCAAGTCTCTACTATGGCTACACCTTC. The encoded protein is CASSPASPSLYYGYTF.

The chain has TRBV30 and TRBJ1-1, with D uncertain. Germline CDR1 reads GTSNPN; CDR2 reads SVGIG (reference sequence). V lost 3 bases and J lost 4, with 15 bases in between. This CDR3 spans 14 amino acids. DNA for the CDR3: TGTGCCTGGAGACCCGACGGACTGAGCACTGAAGCTTTCTTT. It translates to CAWRPDGLSTEAFF.

J is TRBJ1-2 and V is TRBV7-2; the D gene is possibly TRBD1 (5 bases). Germline CDR1 is SGHTA and CDR2 is FQGNSA. V lost 6 bases to trimming and J lost 4 bases, with 21 bases between them. This CDR3 has 16 amino acids. CDR3 in DNA: TGTGCCAGCAGGTCGCGACGGACACCAAGGGGCTATGGCTACACCTTC. It codes for CASRSRRTPRGYGYTF.

The chain employs TRBV18 and TRBJ2-7; 8 bases are a match to TRBD2. Trimming at V came to 2 bases and at J to 5 bases, leaving 8 bases not matched to a gene. The CDR3 has 15 residues. CDR1 is KGHSH, CDR2 LQKENI, per germline. The CDR3 spells CASSPTVAGSHEQYF. CDR3 nucleotides: TGTGCCAGCTCACCAACGGTAGCGGGGAGCCACGAGCAGTACTTC. Full variable domain (rest looked up from reference TRBV18 and TRBJ2-7): NAGVMQNPRHLVRRRGQEARLRCSPMKGHSHVYWYRQLPEEGLKFMVYLQKENIIDESGMPKERFSAEFPKEGPSILRIQQVVRGDSAAYFCASSPTVAGSHEQYFGPGTRLTVT.

Comment on this clone: The same CDR3 can be traced to other DNA sequences in this sample. This chain connects TRBV18 to TRBJ2-7, with a possible D match to TRBD1 (5 bases). The CDR3 consists of 13 residues. V was cut by 3 bases and J by 2 bases, with 8 bases left in between. Per the germline V gene, CDR1 is KGHSH and CDR2 is LQKENI. The CDR3 here is CASSPAGTYEQYF. The CDR3 DNA follows: TGTGCCAGCTCACCGGCAGGGACCTACGAGCAGTACTTC.

This chain joins TRBV24-1 and TRBJ2-2, with D unresolved. The germline CDR1 and CDR2 sequences are KGHDR and SFDVKD. Trimming shortened V by 9 bases and J by 11 bases, and 9 bases separated the two germline ends. The CDR3 runs to 10 residues. The CDR3 spells CATRVTELFF. CDR3 bases: TGTGCCACCCGTGTGACAGAGCTGTTTTTT.

The V and J genes are TRBV5-6 and TRBJ2-1, with 8 bases aligning to TRBD1. V lost 4 bases to trimming and J lost 7 bases; unmatched junction nucleotides: 13. Looked up from germline, CDR1 is SGHDT and CDR2 is YYEEEE. The CDR3 sequence is 16 residues long. CDR3 in amino acids: CASSMEPGTGYNEQFF. As DNA, the CDR3 is TGTGCCAGCAGCATGGAGCCCGGGACAGGCTATAATGAGCAGTTCTTC.

This sequence joins TRBV7-9 and TRBJ2-5; 10 nucleotides match TRBD1. V dropped 1 base and J dropped 1; count of bases not matched to a gene: 3. Germline-derived CDR1 and CDR2 are SEHNR and FQNEAQ (reference sequence). The CDR3 length is 16 residues. In DNA, the CDR3 is TGTGCCAGCAGCTTAGGGACAGGGGGAACCCAAGAGACCCAGTACTTC. Residues: CASSLGTGGTQETQYF.

This chain links TRBV6-6 with TRBJ1-2, with TRBD1 as a possible D gene (5 bases). V dropped 0 bases and J dropped 7 bases, with 12 bases sitting between them. The V gene's germline CDR1 is MNHNY and CDR2 SVGAGI (reference sequence). The CDR3 sequence is 14 residues long. The CDR3 loop is CASSYSGPGGGYTF. CDR3 in DNA: TGTGCCAGCAGTTACTCAGGACCTGGGGGTGGCTACACCTTC.

This clone was recorded once. This chain links TRBV5-6 with TRBJ2-5; D is unresolved. V was clipped by 1 base and J by 3 bases, with 4 bases between them. The CDR3 has 12 amino acids. The germline gives CDR1 SGHDT, CDR2 YYEEEE. In nucleotides, the CDR3 is TGTGCCAGCAGCTTGCTGGAAGAGACCCAGTACTTC. This gives the protein CASSLLEETQYF.

The chain recombines TRBV5-4 with TRBJ2-3; D is perhaps TRBD1 or TRBD2 (5 bases each). V dropped 4 bases and J dropped 4 bases, with 22 bases sitting between them. CDR1 and CDR2 from the germline V gene are SGHNT and YYREEE (reference sequence). This CDR3 spans 17 amino acids. CDR3 sequence reads: CASSPRQSPGRADTQYF. The CDR3 DNA sequence: TGTGCCAGCAGCCCAAGACAGTCACCGGGACGAGCAGATACGCAGTATTTT.

This chain connects TRBV3-1 (or the pseudogene TRBV3-2) to TRBJ2-2; TRBD1 is a possible D gene (6 bases). The CDR3 sequence is 19 residues long. V lost 0 bases to trimming and J lost 2 bases, with 19 bases between them. In germline, CDR1 is LGHDT, CDR2 YNNKEL (reference sequence). In DNA, the CDR3 is TGTGCCAGCAGCCAAGATGTTAAGTGGGGGACACTTAACACCGGGGAGCTGTTTTTT. Amino acids: CASSQDVKWGTLNTGELFF.

In its sample, this clone was seen once. V gene TRBV5-4 combines with J gene TRBJ2-1; the match to TRBD2 covers 11 bases. The CDR3 totals 18 residues. J was trimmed by 2 bases and V by 1 base; bases with no gene match: 8. Germline-derived CDR1 and CDR2 are SGHNT and YYREEE (reference sequence). The CDR3 DNA reads TGTGCCAGCAGCTTGATCTTTAGCGGGGGGGAGGCCTACAATGAGCAGTTCTTC. This gives the protein CASSLIFSGGEAYNEQFF.

This clone was seen just once. The V and J genes are TRBV11-3 and TRBJ2-3, with D possibly matching TRBD2 (5 bases). The CDR3 length is 13 residues. V lost 2 bases to trimming and J lost 5 bases, with 8 bases between them. The germline CDR1 and CDR2 sequences are SGHNT and YENEEA. The DNA of the CDR3 is TGTGCCAGCAGCTTAACGGGGATAGATACGCAGTATTTT. This gives the protein CASSLTGIDTQYF.

The CDR3 sequence is CASSPLSGATNYGYTF. For the CDR3, the DNA is TGTGCCAGCAGCCCATTGTCAGGAGCCACTAACTATGGCTACACCTTC. V is TRBV7-9 and J is TRBJ1-2; D gene uncertain. The length of the CDR3 is 16 residues. V dropped 5 bases and J dropped 0 bases, with 16 bases sitting between them. The germline CDR1 and CDR2 sequences are SEHNR and FQNEAQ (reference sequence). The full variable domain, its missing parts supplied by reference TRBV7-9 and TRBJ1-2, is DTGVSQNPRHKITKRGQNVTFRCDPISEHNRLYWYRQTLGQGPEFLTYFQNEAQLEKSRLLSDRFSAERPKGSFSTLEIQRTEQGDSAMYLCASSPLSGATNYGYTFGSGTRLTVV.

The V call is TRBV2, the J call TRBJ2-7; either TRBD1 or TRBD2 may fit D (5 bases each). The CDR3 loop spans 15 amino acids. Germline CDR1 SNHLY, CDR2 FYNNEI. V was pared by 6 bases and J by 3 bases, with 18 bases between. DNA for the CDR3: TGTGCCAGCAGGGCGGACACTAGTATGGGCTACGAGCAGTACTTC. Its translation is CASRADTSMGYEQYF.

The chain couples TRBV19 to TRBJ2-5; D not certain. Germline CDR1 is LNHDA and CDR2 is SQIVND (reference sequence). V was pared by 3 bases and J by 0 bases, with 11 bases between. This CDR3 comprises 15 residues. DNA for the CDR3: TGTGCCAGTAGTATCGGGCAGGTATACCAAGAGACCCAGTACTTC. This encodes CASSIGQVYQETQYF.

The chain has TRBV7-2 and TRBJ2-3, with 7 bases lining up with TRBD2. Germline V CDR1 and CDR2: SGHTA, FQGNSA. The CDR3 consists of 16 residues. With V trimmed by 4 bases and J by 2 bases, 9 bases remained unmatched. CDR3 nucleotides: TGTGCCAGCAGCTCTGGGGCCCTAGCGGACACAGATACGCAGTATTTT. It encodes CASSSGALADTDTQYF.

The rearrangement links TRBV2 to TRBJ2-7; no clear D gene. CDR3 length equals 16 residues. Germline assignment: CDR1 SNHLY and CDR2 FYNNEI. V gave up 6 bases and J gave up 5 bases, with 23 bases separating them. The CDR3 loop is CASRERFRQNLHEQYF. CDR3 DNA: TGTGCCAGCAGAGAAAGGTTCCGGCAGAACCTCCACGAGCAGTACTTC.